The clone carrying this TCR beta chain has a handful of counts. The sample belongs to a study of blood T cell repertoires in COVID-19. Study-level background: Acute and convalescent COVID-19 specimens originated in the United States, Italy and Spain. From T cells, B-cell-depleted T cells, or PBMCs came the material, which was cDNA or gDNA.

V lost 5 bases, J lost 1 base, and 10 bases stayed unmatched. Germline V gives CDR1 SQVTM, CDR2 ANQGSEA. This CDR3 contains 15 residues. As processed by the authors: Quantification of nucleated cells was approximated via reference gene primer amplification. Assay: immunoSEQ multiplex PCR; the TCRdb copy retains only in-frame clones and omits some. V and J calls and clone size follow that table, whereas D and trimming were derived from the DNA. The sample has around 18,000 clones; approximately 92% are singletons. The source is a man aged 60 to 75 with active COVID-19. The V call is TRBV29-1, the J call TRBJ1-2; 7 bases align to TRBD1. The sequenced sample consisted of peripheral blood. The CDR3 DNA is TGCAGCGTTCTAAACCCCGGGACAGATAACTATGGCTACACCTTC. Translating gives CSVLNPGTDNYGYTF.